This TCR beta chain is from a study of graft-versus-host responses after intestinal transplantation. Whole-study context: Anti-thymocyte globulin induction, then tacrolimus and steroids for roughly 3 years, went to all recipients.

Notes on the study in general: Individuals carrying graft-donor T cell macrochimerism showed high graft-versus-host to host-versus-graft clonal ratios in allografts. Declining HvG levels early post-transplant were linked to peak circulating GvH clone levels.

Profiled with immunoSEQ multiplex PCR; TCRdb holds only in-frame clones, not every one. This sample has more than 70,000 clones, with roughly 90% found just once. Note on this clone: The antigen is not known.

The TCR comes from a human donor who received an intestinal transplant. Sequencing used unstimulated CD4+ T cells sorted from spleen or lymph node cells, obtained before intestinal transplant.

CDR3 loop: CASSRTSGGSYEQYF. CDR3 DNA: TGTGCCAGCAGCCGAACTAGCGGGGGGTCCTACGAGCAGTACTTC. The rearrangement links TRBV7-2 to TRBJ2-7, with 12 bases matching TRBD2. Looked up from germline, CDR1 is SGHTA and CDR2 is FQGNSA. V trimming: 5 bases; J trimming: 1 base; junction bases outside the gene matches: 3. This CDR3 is 15 amino acids long.